This T cell receptor beta chain was profiled in a study of cytomegalovirus exposure and HLA in healthy donors. V was pared by 4 bases and J by 3 bases, with 25 bases between. The CDR3 is 19 amino acids. Germline loops: CDR1 SEHNR, CDR2 FQNEAQ (reference sequence). Both 60 Vbeta primers and 13 Jbeta primers went into the PCR. The method was immunoSEQ multiplex PCR; TCRdb's version includes in-frame clones alone and lacks a portion of them. The sample totals around 88,000 clones. Study-wide points: Rare sequences made up most TCRs, while some public TCRs were found in many donors. According to an earlier analysis, most TCR beta V segments yielded productive rearrangements about 87% or about 30% of the time. TCR association rates varied by HLA locus in a later analysis, with DRB1 highest and HLA-C lowest.

A note on this clone: Its matching antigen is unknown.

Healthy bone marrow donors made up the donors. The clonotype was recovered from a girl aged 10-17 years in good health and CMV-seropositive. The V call is TRBV7-9, the J call TRBJ1-5; D unclear. Sample: PBMCs. In DNA, the CDR3 is TGTGCCAGCAGCTCACGGCAATTAACGGGAGGAAAGAACAATCAGCCCCAGCATTTT. As protein: CASSSRQLTGGKNNQPQHF.